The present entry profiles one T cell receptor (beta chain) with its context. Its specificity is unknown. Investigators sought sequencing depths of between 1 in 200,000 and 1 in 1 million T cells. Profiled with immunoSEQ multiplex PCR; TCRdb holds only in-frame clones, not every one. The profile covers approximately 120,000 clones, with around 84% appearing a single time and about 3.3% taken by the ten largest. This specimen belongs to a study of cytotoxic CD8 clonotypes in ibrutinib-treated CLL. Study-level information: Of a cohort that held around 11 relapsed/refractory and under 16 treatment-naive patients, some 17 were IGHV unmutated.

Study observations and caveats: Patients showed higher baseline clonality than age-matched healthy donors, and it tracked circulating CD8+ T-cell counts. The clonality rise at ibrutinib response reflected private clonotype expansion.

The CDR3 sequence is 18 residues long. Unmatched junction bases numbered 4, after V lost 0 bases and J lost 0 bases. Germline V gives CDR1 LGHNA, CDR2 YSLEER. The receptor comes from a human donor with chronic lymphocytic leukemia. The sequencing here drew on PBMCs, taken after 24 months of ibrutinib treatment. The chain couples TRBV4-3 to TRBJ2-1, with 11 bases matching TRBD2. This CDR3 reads CASSQETSGDSSYNEQFF. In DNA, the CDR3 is TGCGCCAGCAGCCAAGAGACTAGCGGGGACAGCTCCTACAATGAGCAGTTCTTC.